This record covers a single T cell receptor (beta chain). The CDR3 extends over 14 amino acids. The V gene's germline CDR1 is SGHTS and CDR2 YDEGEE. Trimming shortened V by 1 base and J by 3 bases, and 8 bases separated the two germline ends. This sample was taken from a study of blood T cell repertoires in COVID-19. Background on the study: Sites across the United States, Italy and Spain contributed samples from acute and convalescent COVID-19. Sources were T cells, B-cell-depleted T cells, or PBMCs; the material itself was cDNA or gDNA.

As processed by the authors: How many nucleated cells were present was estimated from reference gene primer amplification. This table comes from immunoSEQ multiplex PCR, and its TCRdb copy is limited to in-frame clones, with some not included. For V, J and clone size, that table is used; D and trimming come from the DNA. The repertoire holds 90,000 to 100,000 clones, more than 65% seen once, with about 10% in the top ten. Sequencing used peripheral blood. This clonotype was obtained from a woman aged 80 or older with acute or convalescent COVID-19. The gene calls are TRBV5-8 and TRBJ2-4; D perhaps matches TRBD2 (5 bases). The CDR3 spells CASSLSAGKNIQYF. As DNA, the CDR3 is TGTGCCAGCAGCTTGTCCGCGGGCAAAAACATTCAGTACTTC.